The clone carrying this TCR beta chain showed up many times. The CDR3 has 13 residues. V dropped 5 bases and J dropped 5 bases, with 13 bases sitting between them. Unique molecular identifiers were used in preparing the TCRbeta library. MiXCR was run by TCRdb on the PCR reads, yielding one entry per CDR3 protein. The table lists about 410,000 distinct CDR3 sequences, 20% of them singletons. This entry is derived from a study of T-cell reconstitution after alpha-beta-depleted transplantation in children. The sample here was PBMCs from the stem cell graft donor, taken from the stem cell graft. The V call is TRBV12-3 or TRBV12-4, the J call TRBJ2-7, with D tentatively TRBD1 or TRBD2 (5 bases each). This TCR was sampled from a human donor who donated a stem cell graft to a child with acute myeloid leukemia. CDR3 bases: TGTGCCAGCAGTCGCCGGGGCGAGGACGAGCAGTACTTC. Translating gives CASSRRGEDEQYF.